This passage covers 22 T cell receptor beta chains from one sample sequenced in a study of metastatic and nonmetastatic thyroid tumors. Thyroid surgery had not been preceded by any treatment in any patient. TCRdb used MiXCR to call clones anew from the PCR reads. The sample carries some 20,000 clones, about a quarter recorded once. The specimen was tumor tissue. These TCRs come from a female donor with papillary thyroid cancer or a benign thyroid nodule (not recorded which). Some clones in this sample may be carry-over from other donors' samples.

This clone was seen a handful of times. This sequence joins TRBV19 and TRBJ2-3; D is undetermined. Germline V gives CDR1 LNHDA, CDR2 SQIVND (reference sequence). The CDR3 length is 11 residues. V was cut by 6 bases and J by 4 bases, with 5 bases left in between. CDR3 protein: CASSYADTQYF. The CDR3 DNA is TGTGCCAGTAGCTATGCAGATACGCAGTATTTT.

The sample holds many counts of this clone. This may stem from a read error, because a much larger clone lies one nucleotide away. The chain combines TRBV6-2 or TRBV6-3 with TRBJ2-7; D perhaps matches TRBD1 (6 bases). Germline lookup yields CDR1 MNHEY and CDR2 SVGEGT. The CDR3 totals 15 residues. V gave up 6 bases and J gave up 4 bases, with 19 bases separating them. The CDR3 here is CASRARTAKGYEQYF. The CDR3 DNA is TGTGCCAGCAGGGCCAGGACAGCTAAAGGGTACGAGCAGTACTTC.

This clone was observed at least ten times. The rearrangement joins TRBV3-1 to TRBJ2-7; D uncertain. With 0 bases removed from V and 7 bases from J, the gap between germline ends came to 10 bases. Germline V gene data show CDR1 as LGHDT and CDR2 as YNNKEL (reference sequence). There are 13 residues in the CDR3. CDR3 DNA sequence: TGTGCCAGCAGCCAAGACGCGATGGGAGAGCAGTACTTC. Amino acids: CASSQDAMGEQYF.

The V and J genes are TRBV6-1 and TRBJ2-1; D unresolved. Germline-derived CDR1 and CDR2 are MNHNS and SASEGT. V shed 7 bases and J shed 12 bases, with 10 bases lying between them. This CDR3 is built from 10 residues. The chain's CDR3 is CASKEIRQFF. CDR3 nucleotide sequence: TGTGCCAGCAAGGAAATACGGCAGTTCTTC.

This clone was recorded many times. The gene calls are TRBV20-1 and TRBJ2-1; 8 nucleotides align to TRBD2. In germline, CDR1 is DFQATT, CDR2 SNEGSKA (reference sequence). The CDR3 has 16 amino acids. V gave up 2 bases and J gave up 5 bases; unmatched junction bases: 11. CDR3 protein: CSARKGAGGSHNEQFF. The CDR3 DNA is TGCAGTGCTAGAAAGGGCGCGGGAGGAAGTCACAATGAGCAGTTCTTC.

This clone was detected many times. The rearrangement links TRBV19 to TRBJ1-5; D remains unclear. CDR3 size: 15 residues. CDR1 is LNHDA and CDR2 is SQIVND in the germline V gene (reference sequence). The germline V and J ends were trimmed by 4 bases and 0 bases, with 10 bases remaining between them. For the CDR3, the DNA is TGTGCCAGTAGTAAAGGGTTTTATAGCAATCAGCCCCAGCATTTT. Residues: CASSKGFYSNQPQHF.

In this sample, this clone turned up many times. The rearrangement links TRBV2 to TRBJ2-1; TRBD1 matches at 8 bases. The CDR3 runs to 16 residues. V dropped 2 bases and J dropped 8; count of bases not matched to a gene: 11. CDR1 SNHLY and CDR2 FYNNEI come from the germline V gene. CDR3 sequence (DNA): TGTGCCAGCAGTGAATTAAGCTTGGACAGGGTCGATGAGCAGTTCTTC. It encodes CASSELSLDRVDEQFF.

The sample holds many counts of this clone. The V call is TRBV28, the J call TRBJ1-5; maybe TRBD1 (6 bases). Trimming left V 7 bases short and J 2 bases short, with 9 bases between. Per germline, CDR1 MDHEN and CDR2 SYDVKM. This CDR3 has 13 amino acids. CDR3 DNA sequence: TGTGCCAGCACTAAGGGGGGCAATCAGCCCCAGCATTTT. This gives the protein CASTKGGNQPQHF.

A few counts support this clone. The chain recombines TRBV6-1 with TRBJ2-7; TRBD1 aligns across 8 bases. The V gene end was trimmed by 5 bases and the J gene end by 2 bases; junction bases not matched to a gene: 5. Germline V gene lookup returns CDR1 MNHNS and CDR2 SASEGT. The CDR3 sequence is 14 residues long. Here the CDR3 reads CASSTRDRPYEQYF. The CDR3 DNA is TGTGCCAGCAGTACCCGGGACAGGCCCTACGAGCAGTACTTC.

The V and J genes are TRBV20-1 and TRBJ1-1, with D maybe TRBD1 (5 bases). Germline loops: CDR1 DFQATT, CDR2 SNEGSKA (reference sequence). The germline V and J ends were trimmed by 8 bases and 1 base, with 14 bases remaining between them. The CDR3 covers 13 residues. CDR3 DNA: TGCAGTTCTCCTAGGCAGGGGAACACTGAAGCTTTCTTT. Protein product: CSSPRQGNTEAFF.

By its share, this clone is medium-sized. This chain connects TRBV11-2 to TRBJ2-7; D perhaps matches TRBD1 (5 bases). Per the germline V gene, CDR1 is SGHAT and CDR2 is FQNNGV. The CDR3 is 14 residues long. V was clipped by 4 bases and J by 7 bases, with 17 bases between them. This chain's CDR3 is CASSSAQGLGEQYF. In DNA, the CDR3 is TGTGCCAGCAGCTCCGCCCAGGGCCTGGGAGAGCAGTACTTC.

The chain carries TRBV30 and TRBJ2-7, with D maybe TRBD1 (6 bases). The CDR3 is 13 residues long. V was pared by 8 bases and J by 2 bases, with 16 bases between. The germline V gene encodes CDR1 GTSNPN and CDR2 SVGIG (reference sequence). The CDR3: CAGLDRPAYEQYF. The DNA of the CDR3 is TGTGCCGGCTTAGACAGGCCCGCCTACGAGCAGTACTTC.

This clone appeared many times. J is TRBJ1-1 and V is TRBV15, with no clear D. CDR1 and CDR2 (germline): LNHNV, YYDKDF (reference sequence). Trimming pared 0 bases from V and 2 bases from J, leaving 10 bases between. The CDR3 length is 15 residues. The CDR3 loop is CATSRDDSPNTEAFF. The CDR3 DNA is TGTGCCACCAGCAGAGATGACTCCCCAAACACTGAAGCTTTCTTT. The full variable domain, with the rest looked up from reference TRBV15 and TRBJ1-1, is DAMVIQNPRYQVTQFGKPVTLSCSQTLNHNVMYWYQQKSSQAPKLLFHYYDKDFNNEADTPDNFQSRRPNTSFCFLDIRSPGLGDTAMYLCATSRDDSPNTEAFFGQGTRLTVV.

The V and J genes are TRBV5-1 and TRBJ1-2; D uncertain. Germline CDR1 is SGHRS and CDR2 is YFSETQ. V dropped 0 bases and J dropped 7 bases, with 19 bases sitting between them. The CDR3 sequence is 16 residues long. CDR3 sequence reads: CASSLGGTDEVSGYTF. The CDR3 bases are TGCGCCAGCAGCTTGGGCGGTACGGATGAGGTTTCTGGCTACACCTTC.

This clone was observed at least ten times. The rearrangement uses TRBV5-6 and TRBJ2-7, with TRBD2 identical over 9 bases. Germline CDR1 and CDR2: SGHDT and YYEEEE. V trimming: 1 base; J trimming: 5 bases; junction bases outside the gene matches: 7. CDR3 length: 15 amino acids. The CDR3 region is CASSLSGRIEDEQYF. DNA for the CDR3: TGTGCCAGCAGCTTGAGCGGGAGGATTGAGGACGAGCAGTACTTC.

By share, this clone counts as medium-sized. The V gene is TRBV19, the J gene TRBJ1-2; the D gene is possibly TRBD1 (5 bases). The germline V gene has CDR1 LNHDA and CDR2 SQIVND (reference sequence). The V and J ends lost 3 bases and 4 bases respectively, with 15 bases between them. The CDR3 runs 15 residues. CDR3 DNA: TGTGCCAGTAGTATGCCCCTATCCGGGACCTATGGCTACACCTTC. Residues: CASSMPLSGTYGYTF.

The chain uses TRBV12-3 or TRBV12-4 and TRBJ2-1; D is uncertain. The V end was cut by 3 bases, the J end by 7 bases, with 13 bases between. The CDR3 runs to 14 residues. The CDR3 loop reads CASSFHPARNEQFF. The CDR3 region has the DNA TGTGCCAGCAGTTTTCATCCCGCCCGGAATGAGCAGTTCTTC.

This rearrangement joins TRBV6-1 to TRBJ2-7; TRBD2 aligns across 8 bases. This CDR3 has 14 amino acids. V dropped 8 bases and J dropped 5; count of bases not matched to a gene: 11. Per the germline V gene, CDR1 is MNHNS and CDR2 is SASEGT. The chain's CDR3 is CASAPSGLGNEQYF. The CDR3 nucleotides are TGTGCCAGCGCTCCTAGCGGGTTGGGAAACGAGCAGTACTTC.

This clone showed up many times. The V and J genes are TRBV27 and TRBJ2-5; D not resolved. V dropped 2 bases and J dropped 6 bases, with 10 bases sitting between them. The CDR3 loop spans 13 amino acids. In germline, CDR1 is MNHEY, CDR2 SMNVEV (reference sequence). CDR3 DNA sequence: TGTGCCAGCAGTTTACGCCTGGGTCAGACCCAGTACTTC. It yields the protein CASSLRLGQTQYF.

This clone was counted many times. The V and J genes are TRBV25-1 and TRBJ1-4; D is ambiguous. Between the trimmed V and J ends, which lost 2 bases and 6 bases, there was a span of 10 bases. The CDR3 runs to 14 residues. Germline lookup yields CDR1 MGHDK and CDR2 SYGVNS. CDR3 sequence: CASSEPTAYEKLFF. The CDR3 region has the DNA TGTGCCAGCAGTGAACCGACGGCTTATGAAAAACTGTTTTTT.

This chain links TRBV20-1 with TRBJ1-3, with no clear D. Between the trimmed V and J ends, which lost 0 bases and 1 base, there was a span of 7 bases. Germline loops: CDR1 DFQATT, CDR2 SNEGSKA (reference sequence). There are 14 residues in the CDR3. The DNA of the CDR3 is TGCAGTGCTAGAGATCACCGTTCTGGAAACACCATATATTTT. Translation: CSARDHRSGNTIYF.

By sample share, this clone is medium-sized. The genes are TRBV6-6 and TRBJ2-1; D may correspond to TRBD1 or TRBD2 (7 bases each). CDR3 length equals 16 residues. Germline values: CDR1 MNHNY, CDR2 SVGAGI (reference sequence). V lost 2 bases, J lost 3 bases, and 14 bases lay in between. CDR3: CASSYRQGEGYNEQFF. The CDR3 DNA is TGTGCCAGCAGTTACCGTCAGGGGGAGGGCTACAATGAGCAGTTCTTC.